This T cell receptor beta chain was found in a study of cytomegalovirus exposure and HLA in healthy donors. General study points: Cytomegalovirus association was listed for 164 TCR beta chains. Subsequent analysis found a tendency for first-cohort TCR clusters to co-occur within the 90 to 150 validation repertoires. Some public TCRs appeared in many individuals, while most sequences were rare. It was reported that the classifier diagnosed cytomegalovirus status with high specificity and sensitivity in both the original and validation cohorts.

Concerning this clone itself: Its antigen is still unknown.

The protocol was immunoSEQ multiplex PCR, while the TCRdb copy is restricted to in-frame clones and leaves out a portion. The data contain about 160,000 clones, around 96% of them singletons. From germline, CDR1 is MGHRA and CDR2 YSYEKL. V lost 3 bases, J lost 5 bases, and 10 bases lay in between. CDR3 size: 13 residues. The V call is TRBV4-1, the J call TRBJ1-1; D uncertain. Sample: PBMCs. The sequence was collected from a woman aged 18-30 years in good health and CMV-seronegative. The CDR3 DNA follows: TGCGCCAGCAGCCAGAACCGGGGAACTGAAGCTTTCTTT. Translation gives CASSQNRGTEAFF.